These 5 T cell receptor beta chains share one sample of origin, sequenced in a study of CD8 T cells in Susac syndrome. Random hexamers were used to reverse transcribe about 0.5 to 1 ug of RNA. MiXCR was run by TCRdb on the immunoSEQ multiplex PCR reads, yielding one entry per CDR3 protein. Here the sample spans about 160,000 distinct CDR3 sequences, approximately 95% being singletons. Material for sequencing was CD4+ T cells from PBMCs. The receptors were gathered from a human donor with Susac syndrome.

This rearrangement joins TRBV20-1 to TRBJ2-7; D not certain. Trimming removed 6 bases from V and 2 bases from J, with 5 bases in between. In germline, CDR1 is DFQATT, CDR2 SNEGSKA (reference sequence). This CDR3 has 10 residues. CDR3 protein: CSARTYEQYF. The CDR3 coding sequence is TGCAGTGCGCGGACCTACGAGCAGTACTTC.

V gene TRBV12-3 or TRBV12-4 combines with J gene TRBJ2-1, with D possibly TRBD2 on 6 matching bases. Trimming took 6 bases from V and 0 from J, leaving 12 bases between them. The CDR3 runs to 15 residues. The CDR3 DNA is TGTGCCAGCAGATACCGGGAGAGCTCCTACAATGAGCAGTTCTTC. Its protein product is CASRYRESSYNEQFF.

The genes are TRBV5-1 and TRBJ2-7, with D possibly TRBD1 on 6 matching bases. CDR3 length: 13 amino acids. Germline V gene lookup returns CDR1 SGHRS and CDR2 YFSETQ. The V gene lost 2 bases and the J gene lost 3 bases, with 9 bases spanning the gap. The chain's CDR3 is CASSLQGNYEQYF. Here the CDR3 DNA reads TGCGCCAGCAGCTTACAGGGAAACTACGAGCAGTACTTC. Filled out from reference TRBV5-1 and TRBJ2-7, the complete variable domain reads KAGVTQTPRYLIKTRGQQVTLSCSPISGHRSVSWYQQTPGQGLQFLFEYFSETQRNKGNFPGRFSGRQFSNSRSEMNVSTLELGDSALYLCASSLQGNYEQYFGPGTRLTVT.

J is TRBJ2-7 and V is TRBV29-1; unclear D gene. The CDR3 extends over 11 amino acids. Per germline, CDR1 SQVTM and CDR2 ANQGSEA. Trimming left V 0 bases short and J 2 bases short, with 2 bases between. CDR3 amino acids: CSVEEAYEQYF. CDR3 in DNA: TGCAGCGTTGAAGAGGCCTACGAGCAGTACTTC.

The chain is built from TRBV18 and TRBJ1-1; D gene uncertain. Between the trimmed V and J ends, which lost 5 bases and 1 base, there was a span of 5 bases. Germline V gene data show CDR1 as KGHSH and CDR2 as LQKENI. The CDR3 has 12 amino acids. The CDR3 nucleotides read TGTGCCAGCTCAACCCCGAACACTGAAGCTTTCTTT. Amino acid sequence: CASSTPNTEAFF.